This TCR beta chain was found in a study of shared clonotypes between healthy human individuals. Broader study findings: Naive subsets usually exceeded memory subsets in estimated richness.

CD8 cells classed as naive were CD45RO-negative and positively selected for CCR7, excluding terminally differentiated effector memory CD45RA+ cells. Remarks on this clone: Antigen: not known.

Germline CDR1 SGHVS, CDR2 FNYEAQ. The V gene lost 1 base and the J gene lost 8 bases, with 17 bases spanning the gap. This CDR3 contains 16 residues. Using immunoSEQ multiplex PCR, the repertoire was profiled, and TCRdb retains in-frame clones only, with some absent. This table holds hundreds of thousands of clones, about 90% found once. Sequenced input: naive CD8+ T cells sorted from blood. This rearrangement joins TRBV7-6 to TRBJ1-4; D gene unclear. The sequence was obtained from a man aged 25 to 40 in good health. Here the CDR3 reads CASSLGRALIEEKLFF. CDR3 nucleotides: TGTGCCAGCAGCTTAGGAAGGGCCCTCATCGAGGAAAAACTGTTTTTT. Filled out from reference TRBV7-6 and TRBJ1-4, the complete variable domain reads GAGVSQSPRYKVTKRGQDVALRCDPISGHVSLYWYRQALGQGPEFLTYFNYEAQQDKSGLPNDRFSAERPEGSISTLTIQRTEQRDSAMYRCASSLGRALIEEKLFFGSGTQLSVL.